A single sample is the source of the 11 T cell receptor beta chains below, sequenced in a study of a mutant IDH1 vaccine in newly diagnosed glioma (dated by TCRdb to about 2021). Explained via the paper, the time point label denotes: baseline, week 1 (first vaccination visit). The treatment or condition label for this specimen denotes: pre-vaccination baseline after standard-of-care therapy. The library was built by means of the immunoSEQ multiplex PCR assay. TCRdb took this table from immuneACCESS and kept in-frame rearrangements with V and J called. Such tables lack part of the clones; where checked against another copy, unresolved V genes explain under half of the gap, and the rest is unexplained. The sample table shows approximately 52,000 clones, and roughly 80% are seen once. Together, the top ten hold 1.5% to 2% of the sample. This sample comprised PBMCs, obtained from a glioma patient treated with radiotherapy, temozolomide or both. All receptors come from a middle-aged woman with glioma.

This clone has only a few counts. The chain carries TRBV18 and TRBJ1-3; unclear D gene. Looked up from germline, CDR1 is KGHSH and CDR2 is LQKENI. The CDR3 sequence is 16 residues long. V lost 6 bases to trimming and J lost 4 bases, with 19 bases between them. The CDR3 sequence: CASSQSGSIRGNTIYF. CDR3 DNA sequence: TGTGCCAGCTCCCAGAGCGGGTCGATTCGGGGAAACACCATATATTTT.

The chain joins TRBV14 to TRBJ2-7, with D unclear. Germline V lookup: CDR1 SGHDN, CDR2 FVKESK. The ends were cut back, 4 bases at V and 3 bases at J, with 10 bases in the middle. The CDR3 length is 13 residues. DNA for the CDR3: TGTGCCAGCAGCCGTTCTTCGCTCTACGAGCAGTACTTC. Translating gives CASSRSSLYEQYF. Full variable domain (rest looked up from reference TRBV14 and TRBJ2-7): EAGVTQFPSHSVIEKGQTVTLRCDPISGHDNLYWYRRVMGKEIKFLLHFVKESKQDESGMPNNRFLAERTGGTYSTLKVQPAELEDSGVYFCASSRSSLYEQYFGPGTRLTVT.

The chain links TRBV5-1 to TRBJ2-4, with 7 bases lining up with TRBD2. Germline-derived CDR1 and CDR2 are SGHRS and YFSETQ. This CDR3 has 14 amino acids. V lost 1 base and J lost 8; bases outside the gene matches: 6. CDR3 amino acids: CASSLRGEGHIQYF. The CDR3 DNA reads as TGCGCCAGCAGCTTGAGAGGGGAGGGTCACATTCAGTACTTC.

The chain recombines TRBV7-2 with TRBJ2-3, with D possibly matching TRBD2 (7 bases). This CDR3 has 15 amino acids. CDR1 is SGHTA, CDR2 FQGNSA, per germline. V lost 3 bases to trimming and J lost 4 bases, with 14 bases between them. The CDR3 DNA reads TGTGCCAGCAGCTTTGGGGGGGCCGGGGCAGATACGCAGTATTTT. Residues: CASSFGGAGADTQYF.

The J gene is TRBJ1-5, the V gene TRBV18; TRBD1 is a possible D gene (5 bases). The CDR3 is 15 amino acids. CDR1 KGHSH and CDR2 LQKENI come from the germline V gene. Trimming left V 0 bases short and J 5 bases short, with 11 bases between. The CDR3 loop reads CASSPPGQGHQPQHF. Written as DNA, the CDR3 is TGTGCCAGCTCACCACCGGGGCAGGGTCATCAGCCCCAGCATTTT. Supplemented by reference TRBV18 and TRBJ1-5, the full variable domain reads NAGVMQNPRHLVRRRGQEARLRCSPMKGHSHVYWYRQLPEEGLKFMVYLQKENIIDESGMPKERFSAEFPKEGPSILRIQQVVRGDSAAYFCASSPPGQGHQPQHFGDGTRLSIL.

The V and J genes are TRBV9 and TRBJ1-3, with D tentatively TRBD1 (6 bases). CDR3 length: 15 amino acids. Germline lookup yields CDR1 SGDLS and CDR2 YYNGEE. V was trimmed by 4 bases and J by 0 bases, leaving 11 bases between them. The CDR3, as DNA: TGTGCCAGCAGCCCCCAGGGGCTCTCTGGAAACACCATATATTTT. Amino acids: CASSPQGLSGNTIYF.

The chain employs TRBV27 and TRBJ1-4; D is possibly TRBD1 (6 bases). The germline V gene has CDR1 MNHEY and CDR2 SMNVEV (reference sequence). V was clipped by 2 bases and J by 8 bases, with 15 bases between them. The CDR3 loop spans 15 amino acids. In DNA form, the CDR3 reads TGTGCCAGCAGTTTAATCGGCAGGGGAAGGGAAAAACTGTTTTTT. It encodes CASSLIGRGREKLFF.

This clone was counted between two and nine times. This chain links TRBV7-9 with TRBJ2-1, with D possibly matching TRBD1 (5 bases). V was pared by 5 bases and J by 5 bases, with 16 bases between. The CDR3 sequence is 15 residues long. Germline V gene lookup returns CDR1 SEHNR and CDR2 FQNEAQ (reference sequence). The CDR3 here is CASSPPLGPNNEQFF. DNA for the CDR3: TGTGCCAGCAGCCCCCCGCTGGGGCCAAACAATGAGCAGTTCTTC.

The chain recombines TRBV7-2 with TRBJ1-2; 7 nucleotides line up with TRBD1. Trimming took 5 bases from V and 8 from J; bases not matched to a gene: 14. This CDR3 spans 15 amino acids. The germline V gene has CDR1 SGHTA and CDR2 FQGNSA. The CDR3 DNA reads TGTGCCAGCAGCCCCGGGACAGTCACGGTGGTCGGCTACACCTTC. As protein: CASSPGTVTVVGYTF.

This clone was seen a handful of times. The rearrangement uses TRBV6-5 and TRBJ1-3, with a tentative D call TRBD1 (5 bases). The CDR3 extends over 15 amino acids. The germline V gene encodes CDR1 MNHEY and CDR2 SVGAGI. The V end lost 5 bases, the J end lost 0 bases, and 11 bases lay between the germline ends. The CDR3 coding sequence is TGTGCCAGCAGTCTGGGACGACTCTCTGGAAACACCATATATTTT. Amino acids: CASSLGRLSGNTIYF.

This clone was counted a few times. The V call is TRBV19, the J call TRBJ1-1; 7 bases map to TRBD1. Germline CDR1 reads LNHDA; CDR2 reads SQIVND (reference sequence). The V gene end was trimmed by 3 bases and the J gene end by 8 bases; junction bases not matched to a gene: 6. The CDR3 totals 13 residues. CDR3 DNA: TGTGCCAGTAGTATTCCGGGACAGATCGAAGCTTTCTTT. Residues: CASSIPGQIEAFF. Full variable domain (missing parts from reference TRBV19 and TRBJ1-1): DGGITQSPKYLFRKEGQNVTLSCEQNLNHDAMYWYRQDPGQGLRLIYYSQIVNDFQKGDIAEGYSVSREKKESFPLTVTSAQKNPTAFYLCASSIPGQIEAFFGQGTRLTVV.